One and the same sample provided the 12 T cell receptor beta chains below, sequenced in a study of cytomegalovirus exposure and HLA in healthy donors. In the PCR, 60 Vbeta and 13 Jbeta primers were used. The method was immunoSEQ multiplex PCR; TCRdb's version includes in-frame clones alone and lacks a portion of them. The sample consists of tens of thousands of clones, 60% to 85% of them appearing once. The source material was PBMCs. Receptor source: a man between 25 and 39 years old in good health and CMV-seropositive.

The chain links TRBV6-5 to TRBJ1-1, with D unresolved. Per germline, CDR1 MNHEY and CDR2 SVGAGI. This CDR3 is built from 14 residues. Trimming cost V 8 bases and J 1 base, with 14 bases left between them. Here the CDR3 DNA reads TGTGCCAGCCGGCAGGTGGAATGGAACACTGAAGCTTTCTTT. It codes for CASRQVEWNTEAFF.

This clone was seen a handful of times. This chain uses TRBV5-5 with TRBJ2-3; 10 bases are a match to TRBD2. CDR3 length: 15 amino acids. The V gene's germline CDR1 is SGHKS and CDR2 YYEKEE (reference sequence). With V trimmed by 4 bases and J by 5 bases, 7 bases remained unmatched. DNA for the CDR3: TGTGCCAGCAGCCCCCTAGCGGGAGTTAAAGATACGCAGTATTTT. Protein: CASSPLAGVKDTQYF.

The genes are TRBV7-9 and TRBJ2-3, with 8 bases lining up with TRBD2. CDR3 length: 17 amino acids. Germline V gene lookup returns CDR1 SEHNR and CDR2 FQNEAQ (reference sequence). V was pared by 2 bases and J by 5 bases, with 12 bases of the junction left unmatched. CDR3 region: CASSLPGVAGLGDTQYF. DNA for the CDR3: TGTGCCAGCAGCTTACCCGGGGTAGCGGGGTTAGGAGATACGCAGTATTTT.

This clone was detected once. This rearrangement joins TRBV2 to TRBJ1-1, with D hard to call. The V end was cut by 6 bases, the J end by 1 base, with 15 bases between. The CDR3 spans 15 residues. The germline V gene encodes CDR1 SNHLY and CDR2 FYNNEI. DNA for the CDR3: TGTGCCAGCAGATTGATGCCCCGAGCGAACACTGAAGCTTTCTTT. Translating it yields CASRLMPRANTEAFF.

The chain recombines TRBV4-1 with TRBJ2-5; D call uncertain. The V gene lost 0 bases and the J gene lost 4 bases, with 18 bases spanning the gap. From germline, CDR1 is MGHRA and CDR2 YSYEKL. The CDR3 runs to 17 residues. CDR3 in DNA: TGCGCCAGCAGCCAAGATTTTGACACCAAGGTGGGAGAGACCCAGTACTTC. Translating it yields CASSQDFDTKVGETQYF.

The chain is built from TRBV2 and TRBJ2-2; D is ambiguous. The CDR3 spans 14 residues. Germline V gene lookup returns CDR1 SNHLY and CDR2 FYNNEI. V was shortened by 6 bases and J by 4 bases, with 12 bases between the two germline ends. CDR3 in amino acids: CASRPNPATGELFF. The CDR3 DNA reads TGTGCCAGCAGGCCTAACCCCGCCACCGGGGAGCTGTTTTTT.

The chain has TRBV28 and TRBJ2-5, with D tentatively TRBD1 (6 bases). The DNA end is a closer match to TRBJ2-7, so the J assignment may be wrong. This CDR3 spans 12 amino acids. Germline V gene data show CDR1 as MDHEN and CDR2 as SYDVKM. The chain's CDR3 is CATWTATYEQYF. The CDR3 DNA reads TGTGCCACCTGGACAGCGACCTACGAGCAGTACTTC.

V is TRBV6-5 and J is TRBJ1-6; 8 bases fit TRBD1. Trimming removed 5 bases from V and 6 bases from J; junction bases left unmatched: 0. Germline CDR1 reads MNHEY; CDR2 reads SVGAGI. There are 13 residues in the CDR3. Here the CDR3 DNA reads TGTGCCAGCAGTGACAGGGGTAATTCACCCCTCCACTTT. Amino acid sequence: CASSDRGNSPLHF.

Only a few counts were recorded for this clone. The chain carries TRBV11-2 and TRBJ2-5; 9 bases fit TRBD2. Per germline, CDR1 SGHAT and CDR2 FQNNGV. This CDR3 is 14 amino acids long. Trimming took 1 base from V and 7 from J; bases not matched to a gene: 4. CDR3 protein: CASSLGTSAVTQYF. For the CDR3, the DNA is TGTGCCAGCAGCTTAGGGACTAGCGCCGTGACCCAGTACTTC.

The chain links TRBV4-3 to TRBJ2-3; a possible D gene is TRBD2 (6 bases). CDR1 is LGHNA, CDR2 YSLEER, per germline. This CDR3 region has 16 residues. Trimming cost V 2 bases and J 1 base, with 13 bases left between them. For the CDR3, the DNA is TGCGCCAGCAGCCAACAGAGCGGGTTCGGCACAGATACGCAGTATTTT. This sequence encodes CASSQQSGFGTDTQYF.

This clone turned up a few times. The V and J genes are TRBV6-1 and TRBJ1-5; 12 bases are a match to TRBD1. This CDR3 is 16 amino acids long. After removal of 4 bases from V and 3 bases from J, the junction contained 4 bases not matched to a gene. In germline, CDR1 is MNHNS, CDR2 SASEGT. Written as DNA, the CDR3 is TGTGCCAGCAGTGCCGGGACAGGGGGCGTCAATCAGCCCCAGCATTTT. This gives the protein CASSAGTGGVNQPQHF.

The rearrangement joins TRBV30 to TRBJ2-3, with 7 positions matching TRBD1. Germline V gives CDR1 GTSNPN, CDR2 SVGIG (reference sequence). V was clipped by 4 bases and J by 3 bases; unmatched bases: 13. The CDR3 sequence is 16 residues long. The CDR3 nucleotides are TGTGCCTGGAATTTCAAAACAGGGGCAAAAACAGATACGCAGTATTTT. Residues: CAWNFKTGAKTDTQYF.